What follows are 30 T cell receptor beta chains derived from one specimen sequenced in a study of PD-L1 blockade in urothelial cancer (dated by TCRdb to the late 2010s). The library was built by means of the immunoSEQ multiplex PCR assay. This immuneACCESS table, as held by TCRdb, lists in-frame sequences with V and J called but not all clones. Of the missing ones, under half trace to an unresolved V gene in checked studies; the others have no known cause. Within this sample are 130,000 or so clones, with less than 85% of them counted one time only. The biggest ten clones account for 3% to 4% of the sample. This specimen's time point label, interpreted: pretreatment peripheral blood. The material was PBMCs, obtained around atezolizumab (anti-PD-L1) treatment. These receptor sequences come from a man over 45 with urothelial cancer.

The chain is built from TRBV13 and TRBJ2-2; D is unresolved. CDR1 PRHDT and CDR2 FYEKMQ come from the germline V gene (reference sequence). The CDR3 runs to 12 residues. V shed 7 bases and J shed 5 bases, with 8 bases lying between them. The CDR3 region is CASTPGTGELFF. Written as DNA, the CDR3 is TGTGCCAGCACGCCCGGTACCGGGGAGCTGTTTTTT. Full variable domain (remainder filled in from reference TRBV13 and TRBJ2-2): AAGVIQSPRHLIKEKRETATLKCYPIPRHDTVYWYQQGPGQDPQFLISFYEKMQSDKGSIPDRFSAQQFSDYHSELNMSSLELGDSALYFCASTPGTGELFFGEGSRLTVL.

V gene TRBV27 combines with J gene TRBJ2-4, with TRBD2 identical over 10 bases. The CDR3 totals 18 residues. The J segment lost 0 bases and the V segment lost 11 bases, leaving 16 bases of the junction unmatched. Germline V gives CDR1 MNHEY, CDR2 SMNVEV (reference sequence). The chain's CDR3 is CAHRPGRTSGVAKNIQYF. CDR3 in DNA: TGTGCCCATAGGCCGGGAAGGACTAGCGGAGTAGCCAAAAACATTCAGTACTTC.

This chain joins TRBV6-5 and TRBJ2-3; D may be TRBD2 (5 bases). The CDR3 contains 14 residues. V was trimmed by 3 bases and J by 2 bases, leaving 9 bases between them. In germline, CDR1 is MNHEY, CDR2 SVGAGI. CDR3 sequence (DNA): TGTGCCAGCAGTTATTCCGGGGACACAGATACGCAGTATTTT. This sequence encodes CASSYSGDTDTQYF.

This clone was found a few times. This sequence joins TRBV7-2 and TRBJ2-1, with D perhaps TRBD1 (6 bases). Trimming removed 5 bases from V and 5 bases from J, with 13 bases in between. Germline V lookup: CDR1 SGHTA, CDR2 FQGNSA. CDR3 size: 14 residues. CDR3: CASSLIQGDNEQFF. For the CDR3, the DNA is TGTGCCAGCAGCCTAATACAGGGCGACAATGAGCAGTTCTTC.

The chain uses TRBV18 and TRBJ1-4, with TRBD1 identical over 9 bases. The junction had 3 bases not matched to a gene; V was cut back by 5 bases and J by 5 bases. Germline V gene lookup returns CDR1 KGHSH and CDR2 LQKENI. This CDR3 spans 14 amino acids. CDR3 in amino acids: CASSVGQGNEKLFF. The CDR3 nucleotides read TGTGCCAGCTCAGTGGGACAGGGCAATGAAAAACTGTTTTTT.

This clone has a handful of counts. At one boundary the junction diverges from the germline segment, which might be a read error. The CDR3 sequence: CASSLGQVEQFF. CDR3 nucleotide sequence: TGTGCCAGCAGTTTAGGACAGGTCGAGCAGTTCTTC. The chain recombines TRBV11-2 with TRBJ2-1; 7 bases match TRBD1. Germline-derived CDR1 and CDR2 are SGHAT and FQNNGV. The CDR3 length is 12 residues.

V usage is TRBV19 and J usage is TRBJ2-3; D call uncertain. CDR1 LNHDA and CDR2 SQIVND come from the germline V gene (reference sequence). V was trimmed by 4 bases and J by 4 bases, leaving 3 bases between them. The CDR3 is made up of 11 amino acids. The CDR3 sequence: CASSSADTQYF. The DNA for the CDR3 is TGTGCCAGTAGTAGCGCAGATACGCAGTATTTT.

The chain is built from TRBV14 and TRBJ2-3; 7 bases align to TRBD2. The CDR3 covers 15 residues. The J segment lost 3 bases and the V segment lost 2 bases, leaving 5 bases of the junction unmatched. Germline CDR1 is SGHDN and CDR2 is FVKESK. The CDR3 here is CASSQLLARTDTQYF. The CDR3 coding sequence is TGTGCCAGCAGCCAACTACTAGCGAGGACAGATACGCAGTATTTT.

This clone was counted once. The chain is built from TRBV6-5 and TRBJ2-7, with 7 bases lining up with TRBD1. CDR3 length equals 14 residues. Germline-derived CDR1 and CDR2 are MNHEY and SVGAGI. V lost 1 base, J lost 2 bases, and 2 bases stayed unmatched. The DNA of the CDR3 is TGTGCCAGCAGTTACTTGACAGGGACCTACGAGCAGTACTTC. Protein sequence: CASSYLTGTYEQYF.

The chain joins TRBV10-3 to TRBJ2-7; 9 positions match TRBD1. CDR3 length equals 15 residues. J lost 4 bases, V lost 0 bases, and 4 bases had no gene match. The germline V gene has CDR1 ENHRY and CDR2 SYGVKD. CDR3 bases: TGTGCCATCAGTGAGTCCGGGACAGGGAGGTACGAGCAGTACTTC. Its translation: CAISESGTGRYEQYF.

The chain joins TRBV7-2 to TRBJ2-7; 7 positions agree with TRBD2. Trimming cost V 5 bases and J 2 bases; bases outside gene matches: 6. The CDR3 spans 14 residues. Germline assignment: CDR1 SGHTA and CDR2 FQGNSA. The chain's CDR3 is CASSRSGEAYEQYF. DNA of the CDR3: TGTGCCAGCAGCAGAAGCGGGGAAGCCTACGAGCAGTACTTC.

This chain uses TRBV28 with TRBJ2-3; tentative D call: TRBD1 (6 bases). The length of the CDR3 is 14 residues. The V end was cut by 3 bases, the J end by 4 bases, with 11 bases between. Looked up from germline, CDR1 is MDHEN and CDR2 is SYDVKM. The CDR3 DNA reads as TGTGCCAGCAGTTTTGGCAGGGGCTCAGATACGCAGTATTTT. Its translation is CASSFGRGSDTQYF.

This chain joins TRBV11-2 and TRBJ1-3; 8 positions agree with TRBD1. The trim removed 5 bases at V and 3 bases at J, leaving 3 bases unmatched. CDR1 is SGHAT, CDR2 FQNNGV, per germline. This CDR3 is 14 amino acids long. The CDR3, as DNA: TGTGCCAGCAGCCGCGACAGGGGTGGAAACACCATATATTTT. Translating gives CASSRDRGGNTIYF.

V is TRBV19 and J is TRBJ2-1; 12 nucleotides align to TRBD2. The CDR3 extends over 18 amino acids. V lost 5 bases, J lost 1 base, and 9 bases stayed unmatched. Germline values: CDR1 LNHDA, CDR2 SQIVND (reference sequence). CDR3 DNA sequence: TGTGCCAGTAGTCCAAAGACTAGCGGGAGTGGGTCCTACAATGAGCAGTTCTTC. Translating it yields CASSPKTSGSGSYNEQFF.

The V and J genes are TRBV5-5 and TRBJ2-7; 7 positions match TRBD2. Germline loops: CDR1 SGHKS, CDR2 YYEKEE (reference sequence). V shed 3 bases and J 6 bases; nucleotides not matched to a gene: 3. The CDR3 totals 12 residues. The CDR3 DNA sequence: TGTGCCAGCAGCTATCTAGCGGCCGAGCAGTACTTC. Protein product: CASSYLAAEQYF. The full variable domain, its missing parts supplied by reference TRBV5-5 and TRBJ2-7, is DAGVTQSPTHLIKTRGQQVTLRCSPISGHKSVSWYQQVLGQGPQFIFQYYEKEERGRGNFPDRFSARQFPNYSSELNVNALLLGDSALYLCASSYLAAEQYFGPGTRLTVT.

This clone appeared once. The chain recombines TRBV6-1 with TRBJ1-4; unclear D gene. The CDR3 consists of 14 residues. With 4 bases removed from V and 0 bases from J, the gap between germline ends came to 6 bases. The germline V gene encodes CDR1 MNHNS and CDR2 SASEGT. The CDR3 DNA reads TGTGCCAGCAGTGCCCAGACAACTAATGAAAAACTGTTTTTT. It is translated as CASSAQTTNEKLFF.

V usage is TRBV5-1 and J usage is TRBJ2-2; 16 nucleotides agree with TRBD2. The CDR3 length is 20 residues. The V segment lost 4 bases and the J segment 3 bases; nucleotides outside the gene matches: 12. Germline assignment: CDR1 SGHRS and CDR2 YFSETQ. The CDR3 loop reads CASSPEGTSGRAWDTGELFF. For the CDR3, the DNA is TGCGCCAGCAGCCCGGAAGGGACTAGCGGGAGGGCATGGGACACCGGGGAGCTGTTTTTT.

The chain joins TRBV4-1 to TRBJ1-6, with no clear D. V lost 3 bases and J 3 bases, leaving 12 bases between the germline ends. The CDR3 runs to 16 residues. CDR1 is MGHRA and CDR2 is YSYEKL in the germline V gene. The CDR3 protein is CASSHFPGVYNSPLHF. CDR3 sequence (DNA): TGCGCCAGCAGCCATTTCCCGGGAGTCTATAATTCACCCCTCCACTTT.

The chain joins TRBV28 to TRBJ2-7; D possibly corresponds to TRBD2 (5 bases). Germline V lookup: CDR1 MDHEN, CDR2 SYDVKM. The CDR3 has 13 amino acids. V was cut by 5 bases and J by 3 bases, with 11 bases left in between. The CDR3 DNA reads TGTGCCAGCAGTAGCGGAGCACTCTACGAGCAGTACTTC. Encoded protein: CASSSGALYEQYF.

The chain recombines TRBV11-2 with TRBJ2-1; D is possibly TRBD2 (5 bases). The CDR3 contains 15 residues. Germline values: CDR1 SGHAT, CDR2 FQNNGV. Trimming stripped 5 bases from V and 0 bases from J, with 11 bases between. This CDR3 reads CASSDRGSSYNEQFF. In nucleotides, the CDR3 is TGTGCCAGCAGCGATCGGGGTAGCTCCTACAATGAGCAGTTCTTC.

The V and J genes are TRBV5-1 and TRBJ2-7; 9 bases are shared with TRBD1. Germline V gene data show CDR1 as SGHRS and CDR2 as YFSETQ. This CDR3 is 14 amino acids long. V shed 4 bases and J 3 bases; nucleotides not matched to a gene: 5. The CDR3 region is CASSPSGQGYEQYF. The CDR3 region has the DNA TGCGCCAGCAGCCCTTCGGGACAGGGCTACGAGCAGTACTTC. Complete variable domain (other parts from reference TRBV5-1 and TRBJ2-7): KAGVTQTPRYLIKTRGQQVTLSCSPISGHRSVSWYQQTPGQGLQFLFEYFSETQRNKGNFPGRFSGRQFSNSRSEMNVSTLELGDSALYLCASSPSGQGYEQYFGPGTRLTVT.

V gene TRBV18 combines with J gene TRBJ1-5; D gene unclear. The CDR3 runs to 14 residues. Per the germline V gene, CDR1 is KGHSH and CDR2 is LQKENI. The V and J ends lost 1 base and 7 bases respectively, with 11 bases between them. This CDR3 reads CASSPRNGEQPQHF. CDR3 nucleotides: TGTGCCAGCTCACCACGAAACGGGGAACAGCCCCAGCATTTT.

This chain connects TRBV19 to TRBJ2-3; 12 nucleotides agree with TRBD2. This CDR3 is 16 amino acids long. From germline, CDR1 is LNHDA and CDR2 SQIVND (reference sequence). The V gene end was trimmed by 0 bases and the J gene end by 6 bases; junction bases not matched to a gene: 4. CDR3 nucleotide sequence: TGTGCCAGTAGTATAGATCAGACTAGCGGGAGTGATACGCAGTATTTT. This translates into CASSIDQTSGSDTQYF. The full variable domain, with the rest looked up from reference TRBV19 and TRBJ2-3, is DGGITQSPKYLFRKEGQNVTLSCEQNLNHDAMYWYRQDPGQGLRLIYYSQIVNDFQKGDIAEGYSVSREKKESFPLTVTSAQKNPTAFYLCASSIDQTSGSDTQYFGPGTRLTVL.

The genes are TRBV12-5 and TRBJ1-1; TRBD1 matches at 7 bases. Germline CDR1 and CDR2: LGHNT and FRNRAP. The CDR3 has 14 amino acids. Trimming removed 5 bases from V and 6 bases from J; junction bases left unmatched: 9. CDR3 amino acids: CASGKDRSWSEAFF. The CDR3 DNA reads as TGTGCTAGTGGTAAGGACAGGTCGTGGTCTGAAGCTTTCTTT.

The CDR3 protein is CAIRKGLAANEQFF. The CDR3 DNA sequence: TGTGCCATCAGGAAGGGACTAGCGGCAAATGAGCAGTTCTTC. The J gene is TRBJ2-1, the V gene TRBV10-3; 11 bases agree with TRBD2. Unmatched junction bases numbered 5, after V lost 6 bases and J lost 7 bases. The CDR3 totals 14 residues. The germline CDR1 and CDR2 sequences are ENHRY and SYGVKD.

This chain connects TRBV6-5 to TRBJ2-1; 8 bases align to TRBD2. Germline lookup yields CDR1 MNHEY and CDR2 SVGAGI. The CDR3 is 15 amino acids. The junction had 10 bases not matched to a gene; V was cut back by 3 bases and J by 9 bases. CDR3 protein: CASSYRGGRQGEQFF. CDR3 coding DNA: TGTGCCAGCAGTTATCGAGGCGGGAGGCAGGGTGAGCAGTTCTTC.

J is TRBJ2-2 and V is TRBV28, with D unresolved. The CDR3 loop spans 14 amino acids. The V end lost 2 bases, the J end lost 5 bases, and 9 bases lay between the germline ends. Germline V gene lookup returns CDR1 MDHEN and CDR2 SYDVKM. The CDR3 sequence is CASSLVQTTGELFF. The CDR3 DNA reads TGTGCCAGCAGTTTAGTACAGACAACCGGGGAGCTGTTTTTT.

The J gene is TRBJ2-3, the V gene TRBV28, with TRBD2 identical over 10 bases. The J segment lost 1 base and the V segment lost 3 bases, leaving 16 bases of the junction unmatched. The length of the CDR3 is 20 residues. Germline V gene lookup returns CDR1 MDHEN and CDR2 SYDVKM. The CDR3 sequence: CASSLVVTSGISTGTDTQYF. CDR3 in DNA: TGTGCCAGCAGTTTGGTGGTCACTAGCGGGATATCTACAGGCACAGATACGCAGTATTTT.

The genes are TRBV2 and TRBJ1-5; TRBD1 might be the D (5 bases). V lost 7 bases, J lost 4 bases, and 11 bases lay in between. Germline V gene lookup returns CDR1 SNHLY and CDR2 FYNNEI. There are 13 residues in the CDR3. CDR3 coding DNA: TGTGCCAGCAAGGGGCAGAAGAATCAGCCCCAGCATTTT. Protein sequence: CASKGQKNQPQHF. Full variable domain (rest looked up from reference TRBV2 and TRBJ1-5): EPEVTQTPSHQVTQMGQEVILRCVPISNHLYFYWYRQILGQKVEFLVSFYNNEISEKSEIFDDQFSVERPDGSNFTLKIRSTKLEDSAMYFCASKGQKNQPQHFGDGTRLSIL.

The chain carries TRBV5-6 and TRBJ2-1; 13 bases match TRBD2. The germline V gene has CDR1 SGHDT and CDR2 YYEEEE. The J segment lost 6 bases and the V segment lost 4 bases, leaving 4 bases of the junction unmatched. The CDR3 is 15 amino acids. This CDR3 reads CASSLLAGGFNEQFF. The CDR3 nucleotides read TGTGCCAGCAGCCTACTAGCGGGAGGGTTCAATGAGCAGTTCTTC.